These T cell receptor beta chains were read from a single sample in a study of identical twins. Each CDR3 protein gets one entry after TCRdb re-called the 5' RACE reads with MiXCR. The table includes about 240,000 distinct CDR3 sequences, roughly 13% detected once. These data were also reused for a study on yellow fever vaccine responses in identical twins.

Sequenced sample: memory (CD45RO+) T cells sorted from blood. Receptors were obtained from a woman under 30 in good health. Both conserved end residues are part of each CDR3. The order of the fields is clone size, J gene, V gene, CDR3 length, D gene, CDR3 protein, CDR3 DNA. The D gene is left open where the match is weak. The listing skips clone size in some rows; elsewhere it reads once, few, many or a size class.

clone size: few
J gene: TRBJ2-5
V gene: TRBV3-1
CDR3 length: 15
D gene: NA
CDR3 protein: CASSLNFRAGETQYF
CDR3 DNA: TGTGCCAGCAGCCTCAACTTCCGGGCGGGAGAGACCCAGTACTTC

clone size: NA
J gene: TRBJ1-4
V gene: TRBV29-1
CDR3 length: 13
D gene: NA
CDR3 protein: CSVEFLSGEKLFF
CDR3 DNA: TGCAGCGTTGAGTTTCTTTCGGGAGAAAAACTGTTTTTT

clone size: many
J gene: TRBJ2-5
V gene: TRBV9
CDR3 length: 16
D gene: TRBD2
CDR3 protein: CASSDAFGGVQKTQYF
CDR3 DNA: TGTGCCAGCAGCGACGCCTTTGGGGGGGTACAAAAGACCCAGTACTTC

clone size: few
J gene: TRBJ1-4
V gene: TRBV5-1
CDR3 length: 15
D gene: TRBD1
CDR3 protein: CASSSTGQTNEKLFF
CDR3 DNA: TGCGCCAGCAGCTCGACAGGGCAAACTAATGAAAAACTGTTTTTT

clone size: many
J gene: TRBJ2-7
V gene: TRBV20-1
CDR3 length: 12
D gene: NA
CDR3 protein: CSAITHTYEQYF
CDR3 DNA: TGCAGTGCTATAACACACACCTACGAGCAGTACTTC

clone size: few
J gene: TRBJ2-6
V gene: TRBV20-1
CDR3 length: 14
D gene: NA
CDR3 protein: CSARDPWGANVLTF
CDR3 DNA: TGCAGTGCTAGAGACCCTTGGGGGGCCAACGTCCTGACTTTC

clone size: NA
J gene: TRBJ1-1
V gene: TRBV6-1
CDR3 length: 15
D gene: NA
CDR3 protein: CASSPRLWGDTEAFF
CDR3 DNA: TGTGCCAGCAGTCCTCGTCTTTGGGGGGACACTGAAGCTTTCTTT

clone size: few
J gene: TRBJ2-2
V gene: TRBV4-2
CDR3 length: 19
D gene: TRBD2
CDR3 protein: CASSQDPPAGGPGTGELFF
CDR3 DNA: TGTGCCAGCAGCCAAGATCCCCCAGCGGGGGGGCCGGGCACCGGGGAGCTGTTTTTT

clone size: NA
J gene: TRBJ2-7
V gene: TRBV14
CDR3 length: 19
D gene: TRBD2
CDR3 protein: CASSQGTSGGSKVTYEQYF
CDR3 DNA: TGTGCCAGCAGCCAAGGGACTAGCGGGGGTTCCAAGGTTACCTACGAGCAGTACTTC

clone size: many
J gene: TRBJ2-3
V gene: TRBV7-3
CDR3 length: 15
D gene: NA
CDR3 protein: CASSPLAGSQDTQYF
CDR3 DNA: TGTGCCAGCAGCCCCTTGGCAGGGTCGCAAGATACGCAGTATTTT

clone size: NA
J gene: TRBJ1-2
V gene: TRBV25-1
CDR3 length: 11
D gene: NA
CDR3 protein: CASSAGAGYTF
CDR3 DNA: TGTGCCAGCAGTGCCGGGGCGGGCTACACCTTC

clone size: NA
J gene: TRBJ2-1
V gene: TRBV20-1
CDR3 length: 15
D gene: TRBD2
CDR3 protein: CSARVEGLAYNEQFF
CDR3 DNA: TGCAGTGCTAGAGTTGAGGGACTAGCGTACAATGAGCAGTTCTTC

clone size: NA
J gene: TRBJ2-7
V gene: TRBV7-2
CDR3 length: 13
D gene: NA
CDR3 protein: CASSLGTVEEQYF
CDR3 DNA: TGTGCCAGCAGCTTAGGAACCGTTGAGGAGCAGTACTTC

clone size: many
J gene: TRBJ1-1
V gene: TRBV9
CDR3 length: 15
D gene: TRBD1
CDR3 protein: CASSVVPGGNTEAFF
CDR3 DNA: TGTGCCAGCAGCGTAGTCCCAGGGGGGAACACTGAAGCTTTCTTT

clone size: few
J gene: TRBJ2-3
V gene: TRBV20-1
CDR3 length: 15
D gene: TRBD2
CDR3 protein: CSATSSGRNTDTQYF
CDR3 DNA: TGCAGTGCTACTTCTAGCGGGAGGAACACAGATACGCAGTATTTT

clone size: many
J gene: TRBJ2-1
V gene: TRBV20-1
CDR3 length: 13
D gene: TRBD1
CDR3 protein: CSANGDSYNEQFF
CDR3 DNA: TGCAGTGCTAACGGGGACAGCTACAATGAGCAGTTCTTC

clone size: many
J gene: TRBJ2-7
V gene: TRBV5-1
CDR3 length: 13
D gene: NA
CDR3 protein: CASTVGGRTEQYF
CDR3 DNA: TGCGCCAGCACGGTGGGAGGAAGGACCGAGCAGTACTTC

clone size: NA
J gene: TRBJ2-7
V gene: TRBV18
CDR3 length: 18
D gene: TRBD2
CDR3 protein: CASSPVLAGGGTPYEQYF
CDR3 DNA: TGTGCCAGCTCACCAGTGCTAGCGGGGGGCGGGACCCCCTACGAGCAGTACTTC

clone size: NA
J gene: TRBJ2-6
V gene: TRBV4-3
CDR3 length: 15
D gene: NA
CDR3 protein: CASSQPGSGANVLTF
CDR3 DNA: TGCGCCAGCAGCCAACCAGGCTCTGGGGCCAACGTCCTGACTTTC

clone size: few
J gene: TRBJ1-6
V gene: TRBV12-3/TRBV12-4
CDR3 length: 15
D gene: TRBD1
CDR3 protein: CASSPGQGGNSPLHF
CDR3 DNA: TGTGCCAGCAGCCCCGGACAGGGGGGTAATTCACCCCTCCACTTT

clone size: few
J gene: TRBJ2-1
V gene: TRBV14
CDR3 length: 18
D gene: NA
CDR3 protein: CASSPRFFLASSYNEQFF
CDR3 DNA: TGTGCCAGCAGCCCCCGCTTCTTCCTAGCGAGCTCCTACAATGAGCAGTTCTTC

clone size: few
J gene: TRBJ2-2
V gene: TRBV20-1
CDR3 length: 15
D gene: NA
CDR3 protein: CSARGRVGGTGELFF
CDR3 DNA: TGCAGTGCTAGAGGGAGAGTGGGCGGCACCGGGGAGCTGTTTTTT

clone size: few
J gene: TRBJ2-2
V gene: TRBV13
CDR3 length: 15
D gene: TRBD1
CDR3 protein: CASSLGAGTAGELFF
CDR3 DNA: TGTGCCAGCAGCTTAGGAGCAGGGACAGCCGGGGAGCTGTTTTTT

clone size: many
J gene: TRBJ2-3
V gene: TRBV15
CDR3 length: 17
D gene: NA
CDR3 protein: CATSRGQGTVNKDTQYF
CDR3 DNA: TGTGCCACCAGCAGAGGACAAGGGACTGTTAATAAAGATACGCAGTATTTT

clone size: NA
J gene: TRBJ2-7
V gene: TRBV7-2
CDR3 length: 13
D gene: NA
CDR3 protein: CASSLAPGDEQYF
CDR3 DNA: TGTGCCAGCAGCTTAGCCCCGGGGGACGAGCAGTACTTC

clone size: NA
J gene: TRBJ1-1
V gene: TRBV27
CDR3 length: 13
D gene: NA
CDR3 protein: CASRGTGGTEAFF
CDR3 DNA: TGTGCCAGCAGGGGGACCGGGGGCACTGAAGCTTTCTTT

clone size: many
J gene: TRBJ2-1
V gene: TRBV12-3/TRBV12-4
CDR3 length: 15
D gene: TRBD2
CDR3 protein: CASSVTSGRADEQFF
CDR3 DNA: TGTGCCAGCAGTGTTACTAGCGGGAGGGCCGATGAGCAGTTCTTC

clone size: NA
J gene: TRBJ2-7
V gene: TRBV5-1
CDR3 length: 11
D gene: NA
CDR3 protein: CASGDFYEQYF
CDR3 DNA: TGCGCCAGTGGCGACTTTTACGAGCAGTACTTC